One sample yielded the 30 T cell receptor beta chains listed below, sequenced in a study of shared clonotypes between healthy human individuals. Clones were sequenced by immunoSEQ multiplex PCR, and TCRdb holds only the in-frame ones, with some missing. The table lists 550,000 to 800,000 clones, approximately 74% of them singletons. Sequencing was done on a sample of memory CD4+ T cells sorted from blood. This sample's subset: CD45RA-negative fraction. Every receptor here comes from a woman aged 25 to 39 in good health.

This chain's CDR3 is CASSLVSTGSPRGEQYF. The CDR3, as DNA: TGTGCCAGCAGTTTAGTTTCGACCGGGTCCCCAAGGGGGGAGCAGTACTTC. The chain joins TRBV27 to TRBJ2-7, with TRBD1 as a possible D gene (6 bases). V lost 2 bases and J lost 7, with 24 bases in between. The CDR3 sequence is 17 residues long. Germline CDR1 is MNHEY and CDR2 is SMNVEV (reference sequence).

The J gene is TRBJ2-7, the V gene TRBV25-1; 12 bases are a match to TRBD2. V dropped 5 bases and J dropped 4; count of bases not matched to a gene: 3. CDR1 and CDR2 (germline): MGHDK, SYGVNS. The length of the CDR3 is 14 residues. CDR3 sequence (DNA): TGTGCCAGCAGTACGACTAGCGGGAGTTACGAGCAGTACTTC. Protein sequence: CASSTTSGSYEQYF.

This clone was picked up a small number of times. The chain recombines TRBV20-1 with TRBJ1-4; unclear D gene. The CDR3 length is 11 residues. Germline CDR1 and CDR2: DFQATT and SNEGSKA (reference sequence). V dropped 3 bases and J dropped 8 bases, with 7 bases sitting between them. Here the CDR3 DNA reads TGCAGTGCTAGGTCGGGGGAAAAACTGTTTTTT. This codes for CSARSGEKLFF.

The chain carries TRBV10-3 and TRBJ1-2; 8 positions agree with TRBD1. V dropped 5 bases and J dropped 5; count of bases not matched to a gene: 19. CDR3 size: 18 residues. Germline CDR1 ENHRY, CDR2 SYGVKD. The CDR3 loop is CAISNRGQEGPGGYGYTF. The CDR3 DNA sequence: TGTGCCATCAGTAACCGGGGACAGGAAGGTCCCGGGGGGTATGGCTACACCTTC.

J is TRBJ2-7 and V is TRBV28; D not certain. V lost 6 bases and J 2 bases, leaving 14 bases between the germline ends. Germline values: CDR1 MDHEN, CDR2 SYDVKM. The CDR3 totals 14 residues. CDR3 in amino acids: CASRRQDVAYEQYF. The CDR3 DNA follows: TGTGCCAGCAGGCGCCAGGACGTCGCCTACGAGCAGTACTTC.

V gene TRBV19 combines with J gene TRBJ1-1; D gene unclear. CDR1 is LNHDA and CDR2 is SQIVND in the germline V gene (reference sequence). The CDR3 sequence is 14 residues long. The V gene lost 6 bases and the J gene lost 2 bases, with 13 bases spanning the gap. The CDR3, as DNA: TGTGCCAGTAGACCCCCGACAAGAAACACTGAAGCTTTCTTT. Translated, it gives CASRPPTRNTEAFF.

The gene calls are TRBV21-1 and TRBJ2-2; TRBD2 reflects the table's D call only, with no check against the DNA. TRBV21-1 is a pseudogene segment. The CDR3 contains 17 residues. The CDR3 DNA reads TGTGCCAGCCAATTCCTTCTAGCGGGGGCGAACACCGGGGAGCTGTTTTTT. Translated, it gives CASQFLLAGANTGELFF.

V and J are TRBV6-5 and TRBJ1-2; tentative D call: TRBD1 (5 bases). V gave up 4 bases and J gave up 4 bases, with 10 bases separating them. The CDR3 covers 13 residues. Germline loops: CDR1 MNHEY, CDR2 SVGAGI. The CDR3 coding sequence is TGTGCCAGCAGTTTTCAGGGACCCTATGGCTACACCTTC. Amino acids: CASSFQGPYGYTF.

A few counts support this clone. The chain recombines TRBV2 with TRBJ1-1; D is ambiguous. This CDR3 is 13 amino acids long. From germline, CDR1 is SNHLY and CDR2 FYNNEI. Trimming removed 4 bases from V and 0 bases from J, with 6 bases in between. CDR3 region: CASSVELNTEAFF. In DNA, the CDR3 is TGTGCCAGCAGTGTTGAGTTGAACACTGAAGCTTTCTTT.

J is TRBJ2-1 and V is TRBV9, with unresolved D. Trimming pared 3 bases from V and 10 bases from J, leaving 11 bases between. In germline, CDR1 is SGDLS, CDR2 YYNGEE. The CDR3 is 12 amino acids. The DNA of the CDR3 is TGTGCCAGCAGCGCCTATGGGGTCGAGCAGTTCTTC. This gives the protein CASSAYGVEQFF.

This chain uses TRBV2 with TRBJ2-1; no firm D call. V lost 1 base and J 6 bases, leaving 10 bases between the germline ends. Germline CDR1 and CDR2: SNHLY and FYNNEI. The CDR3 extends over 14 amino acids. CDR3 loop: CASSEDNGANEQFF. The CDR3 bases are TGTGCCAGCAGTGAAGATAATGGAGCCAATGAGCAGTTCTTC.

The genes are TRBV6-5 and TRBJ1-4; D gene unclear. The CDR3 length is 14 residues. CDR1 is MNHEY, CDR2 SVGAGI, per germline. V was cut by 2 bases and J by 0 bases, with 4 bases left in between. The CDR3 coding sequence is TGTGCCAGCAGTTACGGATCAACTAATGAAAAACTGTTTTTT. This encodes CASSYGSTNEKLFF.

The sample holds a few counts of this clone. The gene calls are TRBV11-3 and TRBJ2-5; D not resolved. The CDR3 loop spans 11 amino acids. The V and J ends lost 5 bases and 5 bases respectively, with 6 bases between them. Germline V CDR1 and CDR2: SGHNT, YENEEA. The CDR3 nucleotides are TGTGCCAGCAGCCCCAAGGAGACCCAGTACTTC. The encoded protein is CASSPKETQYF.

The CDR3 DNA follows: TGCAGCGTTGCGGGTAACGGGGGCCCTCACGAGCAGTACTTC. Its translation is CSVAGNGGPHEQYF. The chain recombines TRBV29-1 with TRBJ2-7; either TRBD1 or TRBD2 may fit D (6 bases each). With 4 bases removed from V and 5 bases from J, the gap between germline ends came to 18 bases. The CDR3 extends over 14 amino acids. Germline V lookup: CDR1 SQVTM, CDR2 ANQGSEA.

The chain recombines TRBV6-5 with TRBJ1-4, with no clear D. V lost 0 bases to trimming and J lost 5 bases, with 4 bases between them. CDR1 is MNHEY and CDR2 is SVGAGI in the germline V gene. The CDR3 is 13 residues long. The CDR3 coding sequence is TGTGCCAGCAGTTACTCCCGGAATGAAAAACTGTTTTTT. The encoded protein is CASSYSRNEKLFF.

This chain's CDR3 is CALGWDYGYTF. DNA of the CDR3: TGTGCCCTCGGGTGGGACTATGGCTACACCTTC. The rearrangement joins TRBV28 to TRBJ1-2; no firm D call. V dropped 11 bases and J dropped 3 bases, with 10 bases sitting between them. CDR3 size: 11 residues. Germline CDR1 MDHEN, CDR2 SYDVKM.

This clone was recorded only once. The chain is built from TRBV29-1 and TRBJ2-5, with a weak D call TRBD2 (5 bases). Germline-derived CDR1 and CDR2 are SQVTM and ANQGSEA. The CDR3 has 12 amino acids. The V and J ends lost 5 bases and 2 bases respectively, with 9 bases between them. The chain's CDR3 is CSVPDWQETQYF. CDR3 in DNA: TGCAGCGTTCCGGACTGGCAAGAGACCCAGTACTTC.

A few counts support this clone. The CDR3 is CASTLFGGPTKNTEAFF. CDR3 sequence (DNA): TGTGCCAGCACCCTTTTTGGGGGGCCCACCAAGAACACTGAAGCTTTCTTT. The V gene is TRBV7-2, the J gene TRBJ1-1; possible D gene TRBD1, 6 bases. Trimming removed 7 bases at V and 1 base at J, with 22 bases between. Germline loops: CDR1 SGHTA, CDR2 FQGNSA. The CDR3 loop spans 17 amino acids. Combining the CDR3 with reference TRBV7-2 and TRBJ1-1 gives the whole variable domain GAGVSQSPSNKVTEKGKDVELRCDPISGHTALYWYRQSLGQGLEFLIYFQGNSAPDKSGLPSDRFSAERTGGSVSTLTIQRTQQEDSAVYLCASTLFGGPTKNTEAFFGQGTRLTVV.

This clone was seen once. The chain's CDR3 is CASSYSAGVSYEQYF. In DNA, the CDR3 is TGTGCCAGCAGTTACTCGGCGGGAGTCTCCTACGAGCAGTACTTC. The chain links TRBV6-5 to TRBJ2-7, with 7 nucleotides matching TRBD2. CDR3 length: 15 amino acids. V trimming: 0 bases; J trimming: 0 bases; junction bases outside the gene matches: 2. The V gene's germline CDR1 is MNHEY and CDR2 SVGAGI.

V usage is TRBV28 and J usage is TRBJ1-2; 10 positions match TRBD1. With 0 bases clipped from V and 3 bases from J, the junction kept 10 bases outside the gene matches. Germline V gene lookup returns CDR1 MDHEN and CDR2 SYDVKM. The CDR3 covers 18 residues. The CDR3 loop reads CASSLWSRQGADDYGYTF. The CDR3 nucleotides are TGTGCCAGCAGTTTATGGTCACGACAGGGGGCGGATGACTATGGCTACACCTTC.

The V gene is TRBV4-2, the J gene TRBJ2-1; TRBD2 might be the D (5 bases). Germline CDR1 LGHNA, CDR2 YNFKEQ. This CDR3 contains 15 residues. The germline V and J ends were trimmed by 3 bases and 5 bases, with 14 bases remaining between them. The CDR3 region is CASSQLADANNEQFF. The DNA for the CDR3 is TGTGCCAGCAGCCAGCTAGCCGATGCTAACAATGAGCAGTTCTTC.

This clone was seen a few times. The J gene is TRBJ2-3, the V gene TRBV7-2; 8 nucleotides line up with TRBD2. Germline CDR1 and CDR2: SGHTA and FQGNSA. The CDR3 length is 17 residues. V lost 5 bases, J lost 4 bases, and 14 bases stayed unmatched. The CDR3 sequence is CASSPYRGAGDADTQYF. Here the CDR3 DNA reads TGTGCCAGCAGCCCTTACCGGGGAGCGGGAGATGCAGATACGCAGTATTTT.

This chain links TRBV19 with TRBJ1-2; D is unclear. Deletions cut 5 bases from V and 4 bases from J, with 14 bases between. Germline V gives CDR1 LNHDA, CDR2 SQIVND (reference sequence). The CDR3 sequence is 14 residues long. The CDR3 DNA reads as TGTGCCAGTAGTCCCGAGGGAGGGCCCTATGGCTACACCTTC. The encoded protein is CASSPEGGPYGYTF. The variable domain in full, completed from reference TRBV19 and TRBJ1-2, reads DGGITQSPKYLFRKEGQNVTLSCEQNLNHDAMYWYRQDPGQGLRLIYYSQIVNDFQKGDIAEGYSVSREKKESFPLTVTSAQKNPTAFYLCASSPEGGPYGYTFGSGTRLTVV.

J is TRBJ2-7 and V is TRBV5-1; a weak D match, TRBD1 (5 bases). V was shortened by 0 bases and J by 2 bases, with 15 bases between the two germline ends. Per the germline V gene, CDR1 is SGHRS and CDR2 is YFSETQ. CDR3 length: 16 residues. CDR3 DNA: TGCGCCAGCAGCTTGGGGGCAGGGCCCCCTACCTACGAGCAGTACTTC. It specifies CASSLGAGPPTYEQYF.

This clone was detected only once. The chain has TRBV7-8 and TRBJ1-5; 9 nucleotides match TRBD1. The J segment lost 1 base and the V segment lost 5 bases, leaving 6 bases of the junction unmatched. The CDR3 consists of 16 residues. Germline CDR1 SGHVS, CDR2 FQNEAQ. The CDR3, as DNA: TGTGCCAGCAGCCAAACAGGGGGCGCGAGCAATCAGCCCCAGCATTTT. Translated: CASSQTGGASNQPQHF.

The chain combines TRBV18 with TRBJ2-2, with a tentative D call TRBD2 (6 bases). The germline CDR1 and CDR2 sequences are KGHSH and LQKENI. V lost 3 bases to trimming and J lost 4 bases, with 15 bases between them. The CDR3 sequence is 16 residues long. The CDR3: CASSPSGVGLTGELFF. The DNA of the CDR3 is TGTGCCAGCTCACCTTCGGGAGTCGGGCTCACCGGGGAGCTGTTTTTT.

The chain is built from TRBV6-5 and TRBJ2-7; D tentatively fits TRBD1 or TRBD2 (5 bases each). The CDR3 is 13 amino acids. Germline CDR1 MNHEY, CDR2 SVGAGI. The germline V and J ends were trimmed by 4 bases and 2 bases, with 9 bases remaining between them. CDR3 loop: CASSWDPAYEQYF. The CDR3 DNA follows: TGTGCCAGCAGTTGGGACCCCGCCTACGAGCAGTACTTC.

The rearrangement joins TRBV4-1 to TRBJ1-2; D not resolved. V was pared by 1 base and J by 4 bases, with 7 bases between. Germline CDR1 reads MGHRA; CDR2 reads YSYEKL. The CDR3 runs to 13 residues. CDR3 in DNA: TGCGCCAGCAGCCAAGTCCCTGGCTATGGCTACACCTTC. It codes for CASSQVPGYGYTF.

This chain links TRBV28 with TRBJ2-3; possibly TRBD2 for D (6 bases). V shed 3 bases and J shed 0 bases, with 10 bases lying between them. Germline CDR1 and CDR2: MDHEN and SYDVKM. The CDR3 consists of 15 residues. DNA for the CDR3: TGTGCCAGCAGTTTTTGGACTAAGAGCACAGATACGCAGTATTTT. Translated, it gives CASSFWTKSTDTQYF.

The chain is built from TRBV28 and TRBJ2-5, with D perhaps matching TRBD2 (8 bases). The end of the DNA fits TRBJ2-7 better, so the J call may be wrong. The CDR3 runs 15 residues. Per germline, CDR1 MDHEN and CDR2 SYDVKM. CDR3 nucleotides: TGTGCCAGCGCTGGGGCGGGGGGACAGAGTTACGAGCAGTACTTC. This translates into CASAGAGGQSYEQYF.